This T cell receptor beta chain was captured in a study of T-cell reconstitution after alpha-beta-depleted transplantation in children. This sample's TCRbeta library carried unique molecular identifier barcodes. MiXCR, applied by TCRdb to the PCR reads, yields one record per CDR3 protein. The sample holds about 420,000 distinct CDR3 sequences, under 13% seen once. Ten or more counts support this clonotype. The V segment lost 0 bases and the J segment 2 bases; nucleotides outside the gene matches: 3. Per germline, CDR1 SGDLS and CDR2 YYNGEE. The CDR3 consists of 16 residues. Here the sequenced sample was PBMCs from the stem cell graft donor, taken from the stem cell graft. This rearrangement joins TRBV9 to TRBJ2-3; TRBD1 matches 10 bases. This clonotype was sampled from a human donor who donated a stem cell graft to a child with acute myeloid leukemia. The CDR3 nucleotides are TGTGCCAGCAGCGTAGGGGACAGGGGAGACACAGATACGCAGTATTTT. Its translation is CASSVGDRGDTDTQYF.